The entry below describes one T cell receptor (beta chain). Extracted from the samples, RNA was reverse transcribed into cDNA to serve as the sequencing template. Sequencing used immunoSEQ multiplex PCR; TCRdb keeps in-frame clones, though not all of them. This table holds over 150,000 clones, less than 70% found once. The entry originates in a study of CD8+ T cells in alopecia areata. Treatment here: oral pan-JAK inhibitor, 5-10 mg twice daily. Specimens obtained from alopecia areata patients comprised lesional scalp punch biopsies and peripheral blood. The TCR sequence derives from a human donor with alopecia areata. The sequencing used CD8+ T cells sorted from blood, collected at week 24, from a patient treated with tofacitinib.

The DNA for the CDR3 is TGTGCCAGCAGTCCCTCGGCAGGGGAAAGCAATCAGCCCCAGCATTTT. Amino acids: CASSPSAGESNQPQHF. The V gene is TRBV27, the J gene TRBJ1-5, with TRBD1 as a possible D gene (6 bases). This CDR3 spans 16 amino acids. Trimming pared 5 bases from V and 1 base from J, leaving 15 bases between. The germline CDR1 and CDR2 sequences are MNHEY and SMNVEV (reference sequence).